This is a list of T cell receptor beta chains from one sample in a study of Graves' ophthalmopathy and Graves' hyperthyroidism. TCRdb called the multiplex PCR reads again in MiXCR, with one record for every CDR3 protein. The sample includes around 470,000 distinct CDR3 sequences, around an eighth seen only once; the top ten take more than 8.5%. What was sequenced was blood. All receptors derive from a woman in her twenties or thirties with Graves' ophthalmopathy. Each CDR3 is given with its conserved first and last residue. Each record gives: CDR3 protein, CDR3 DNA, clone size, V gene, J gene, D gene. A D gene is named only where the DNA matches it firmly. Rows give clone size only sometimes, using once, few, many, or a class for an expanded clone.

CASAPDREDTEAFF	TGTGCTAGTGCACCCGACAGGGAGGACACTGAAGCTTTCTTT	many	TRBV12-5	TRBJ1-1	TRBD1
CASSNFGGWADTQYF	TGTGCCAGCAGTAATTTTGGGGGGTGGGCAGATACGCAGTATTTT	many	TRBV11-2	TRBJ2-3	-
CASSEATGGFGEAFF	TGCGCCAGCAGTGAGGCGACAGGGGGCTTTGGTGAAGCTTTCTTT	many	TRBV10-1	TRBJ1-1	TRBD1
CSALDRTVNYGYTF	TGCAGTGCCCTCGACAGGACTGTTAACTATGGCTACACCTTC	many	TRBV20-1	TRBJ1-2	-
CASSQSPQETQYF	TGTGCCAGCAGTCAATCCCCCCAAGAGACCCAGTACTTC	many	TRBV12-3/TRBV12-4	TRBJ2-5	-
CASSEVGVAGDNYGYTF	TGTGCCAGCAGTGAAGTTGGCGTGGCAGGGGATAACTATGGCTACACCTTC	few	TRBV6-1	TRBJ1-2	-
CASSSSTGTLLRDGYTF	TGTGCCAGCTCTTCCTCGACCGGGACCCTGCTTAGAGATGGCTACACCTTC	many	TRBV18	TRBJ1-2	-
CASRGLATPSYEQYF	TGTGCCAGCAGAGGACTAGCTACACCCTCCTACGAGCAGTACTTC	-	TRBV11-2	TRBJ2-7	TRBD2
CASSPTSAETQYF	TGTGCCAGCTCACCTACTAGCGCCGAGACCCAGTACTTC	many	TRBV18	TRBJ2-5	TRBD2
CASSPDRGGQPQHF	TGTGCCAGCAGCCCGGACAGGGGTGGACAGCCCCAGCATTTT	many	TRBV28	TRBJ1-5	TRBD1
CASSAGTGVYELYF	TGTGCCAGTAGCGCCGGGACAGGGGTCTACGAGCTGTACTTC	-	TRBV19	TRBJ2-7	TRBD1
CAWAQGRNRMNTEAFF	TGTGCCTGGGCGCAAGGGCGGAATCGAATGAACACTGAAGCTTTCTTT	many	TRBV30	TRBJ1-1	-
CASSLDLGFIRSGANVLTF	TGTGCCAGCAGCTTAGATCTCGGGTTTATCCGCTCTGGGGCCAACGTCCTGACTTTC	many	TRBV11-2	TRBJ2-6	-
CASSLGLAGEKETQYF	TGTGCCAGCAGTTTAGGATTAGCGGGAGAAAAAGAGACCCAGTACTTC	many	TRBV12-3/TRBV12-4	TRBJ2-5	TRBD2
CSARSGGARDTQYF	TGCAGTGCCAGAAGCGGGGGGGCTAGAGATACGCAGTATTTT	many	TRBV20-1	TRBJ2-3	TRBD2
CASSPGPGKDSPLHF	TGTGCCAGCAGTCCAGGCCCAGGGAAGGATTCACCCCTCCACTTT	many	TRBV12-3/TRBV12-4	TRBJ1-6	-
CASTSTARENTEAFF	TGTGCCAGCACCTCAACGGCACGTGAAAACACTGAAGCTTTCTTT	many	TRBV12-3/TRBV12-4	TRBJ1-1	-
CASSSISGELFF	TGTGCCAGCAGCTCCATATCCGGGGAGCTGTTTTTT	-	TRBV7-9	TRBJ2-2	-
CASSSRSFNTGELFF	TGTGCCAGTAGTTCCAGGTCCTTTAACACCGGGGAGCTGTTTTTT	many	TRBV19	TRBJ2-2	-
CASSLGGGPFEQYF	TGTGCCAGCAGCTTAGGTGGGGGGCCCTTCGAGCAGTACTTC	many	TRBV11-2	TRBJ2-7	-
CASSLGKTYGYTF	TGTGCCAGCAGCTTGGGGAAGACTTATGGCTACACCTTC	many	TRBV27	TRBJ1-2	-
CASSFSGRGRHQPQHF	TGTGCCAGCAGTTTTTCTGGCAGGGGGCGTCATCAGCCCCAGCATTTT	many	TRBV28	TRBJ1-5	TRBD1
CATSRDLDGPPSNQPQHF	TGTGCCACCAGCAGAGATCTCGACGGACCTCCTAGCAATCAGCCCCAGCATTTT	many	TRBV15	TRBJ1-5	-
CASSKLYGEQYF	TGTGCCAGCAGCAAACTTTATGGGGAGCAGTACTTC	many	TRBV28	TRBJ2-7	-
CASSGQGRNTIYF	TGTGCCAGCAGTGGACAGGGGCGAAACACCATATATTTT	-	TRBV2	TRBJ1-3	TRBD1
CASTQAWAQPQHF	TGTGCCAGCACCCAAGCCTGGGCACAGCCCCAGCATTTT	many	TRBV2	TRBJ1-5	-
CASSLGGEGDGYTF	TGTGCCAGCAGTTTAGGGGGCGAGGGCGATGGCTACACCTTC	-	TRBV12-3/TRBV12-4	TRBJ1-2	-
CASSPLASGVGHEQCF	TGTGCCAGCTCACCACTGGCATCGGGAGTTGGACACGAGCAGTGCTTC	-	TRBV18	TRBJ2-7	-
CASSLDSHQETQYF	TGTGCCAGCAGTTTGGACAGCCACCAAGAGACCCAGTACTTC	many	TRBV12-3/TRBV12-4	TRBJ2-5	-
CSAILDYDQYF	TGCAGTGCCATTTTAGACTACGATCAGTACTTC	-	TRBV20-1	TRBJ2-7	-
CASSKLGRGDGYTF	TGTGCCAGCAGCAAGTTGGGAAGGGGCGATGGCTACACCTTC	many	TRBV11-2	TRBJ1-2	-
CASSLDRLRSTEAFF	TGTGCCAGCAGCTTAGATAGGCTGAGGTCCACTGAAGCTTTCTTT	many	TRBV7-2	TRBJ1-1	-
CATSADSLNTEAFF	TGTGCCACCAGCGCTGACAGCCTGAACACTGAAGCTTTCTTT	many	TRBV24-1	TRBJ1-1	-
CASSPSQFHNSPLHF	TGTGCCAGCAGCCCGTCACAGTTCCACAATTCACCCCTCCACTTT	many	TRBV11-2	TRBJ1-6	-
CASSLDRSISGNTIYF	TGTGCCAGCAGCTTAGATAGATCGATTTCTGGAAACACCATATATTTT	many	TRBV11-2	TRBJ1-3	-
CASSDGTGDTGVHEAFF	TGTGCCAGCAGTGACGGGACAGGGGACACCGGGGTACATGAAGCTTTCTTT	-	TRBV25-1	TRBJ1-1	TRBD1
CASSYTTGTGGFNTEAFF	TGTGCCAGCAGTTACACCACCGGGACAGGGGGCTTTAACACTGAAGCTTTCTTT	-	TRBV6-2/TRBV6-3	TRBJ1-1	TRBD1
CASGLGQSYEQYF	TGTGCTAGTGGACTGGGACAGAGCTACGAGCAGTACTTC	many	TRBV12-5	TRBJ2-7	TRBD1
CATAPGFGLYQPQHF	TGTGCCACCGCCCCGGGATTTGGTTTGTATCAGCCCCAGCATTTT	many	TRBV27	TRBJ1-5	-
CATSGTAFNQPQHF	TGTGCCACCAGTGGAACAGCTTTTAATCAGCCCCAGCATTTT	many	TRBV24-1	TRBJ1-5	-
CASRDQGAQETQYF	TGTGCCAGCCGGGACCAGGGAGCTCAAGAGACCCAGTACTTC	many	TRBV28	TRBJ2-5	-
CATSDRQWGSNQPQHF	TGTGCCACCAGTGATAGGCAGTGGGGGAGCAATCAGCCCCAGCATTTT	many	TRBV24-1	TRBJ1-5	-
CASRDSGQHRGGYTF	TGTGCCAGCAGGGACTCGGGACAGCACCGTGGGGGCTACACCTTC	many	TRBV28	TRBJ1-2	TRBD1
CASSLYGRGTGELFF	TGTGCCAGCAGTTTGTACGGGAGGGGAACCGGGGAGCTGTTTTTT	few	TRBV12-3/TRBV12-4	TRBJ2-2	TRBD2
CASSDQQGMNTEAFF	TGTGCCAGCAGTGATCAACAGGGCATGAACACTGAAGCTTTCTTT	many	TRBV6-1	TRBJ1-1	-